Following are 2 T cell receptor beta chains from one sample sequenced in a study of T cells in tumors after PD-1 blockade. The protocol was immunoSEQ multiplex PCR, while the TCRdb copy is restricted to in-frame clones and leaves out a portion. Among 45,000 to 50,000 clones listed, 65% to 85% were seen once. The sample was PBMCs, taken before anti-PD-1 therapy. The receptors stem from a human donor with advanced basal cell or squamous cell carcinoma (not recorded which).

The chain joins TRBV7-9 to TRBJ2-7; D uncertain. The CDR3 is 11 residues long. V was trimmed by 5 bases and J by 5 bases, leaving 7 bases between them. The germline gives CDR1 SEHNR, CDR2 FQNEAQ (reference sequence). The CDR3 reads CASSLRNEQYF. In DNA form, the CDR3 reads TGTGCCAGCAGCCTCCGGAACGAGCAGTACTTC.

The chain is built from TRBV3-1 (or the pseudogene TRBV3-2) and TRBJ1-3; 9 bases match TRBD1. J gave up 7 bases and V 5 bases, and 9 bases lay outside the gene matches. CDR3 length equals 15 residues. Germline V gene data show CDR1 as LGHDT and CDR2 as YNNKEL (reference sequence). The CDR3 region has the DNA TGTGCCAGCAGCTTAGGACAGGGGAGGAGGAACACCATATATTTT. Its translation: CASSLGQGRRNTIYF.